These T cell receptor beta chains were read from a single sample in a study of beta chain features in type 1 diabetes. Repertoires were generated with immunoSEQ multiplex PCR, while TCRdb's copy carries only in-frame clones and drops some. In the table there are about 700,000 clones, roughly 13% of which are singletons. Sample: naive CD4+ T cells from blood. The receptors originated from a man younger than 35 with type 1 diabetes. Each CDR3 is given with its conserved first and last residue. D genes are given only for firm matches. Clone size is not always given. Where it is, it says once, few, many or a class for expanded clones.

TRBV7-9	.	15	few	TRBJ1-1	TGTGCCAGCACCCAAGCGATGAGGGGGGACACTGAAGCTTTCTTT	CASTQAMRGDTEAFF
TRBV10-3	.	13	.	TRBJ2-7	TGTGCCATGTCCGACGGGGTTGCCTACGAGCAGTACTTC	CAMSDGVAYEQYF
TRBV7-2	.	14	few	TRBJ1-1	TGTGCCAGCAGCCCCGGGACTATTGACACTGAAGCTTTCTTT	CASSPGTIDTEAFF
TRBV21-1	.	13	.	TRBJ1-5	TGTGCCAGCCCACAGGGTAACAATCAGCCCCAGCATTTT	CASPQGNNQPQHF
TRBV10-3	.	14	.	TRBJ1-6	TGTGCCATCAGTGGGGGACAAGGAGAGTCACCCCTCCACTTT	CAISGGQGESPLHF
TRBV9	TRBD1	15	few	TRBJ1-6	TGTGCCAGCAGCGCCCGGACAGGGGATAATTCACCCCTCCACTTT	CASSARTGDNSPLHF
TRBV6-6	.	12	few	TRBJ2-7	TGTGCCAGCAGTCAGCAATCCTACGAGCAGTACTTC	CASSQQSYEQYF
TRBV7-2	TRBD2	15	.	TRBJ2-1	TGTGCCAGCAGCCCTGGGACTAGCGGGGGGAATGAGCAGTTCTTC	CASSPGTSGGNEQFF
TRBV20-1	.	11	.	TRBJ1-1	TGCAGTGCTAGAGTAGGGACTGAAGCTTTCTTT	CSARVGTEAFF
TRBV30	.	13	.	TRBJ1-6	TGTGCCTGGAGTCTCGCTGGGAACTCACCCCTCCACTTT	CAWSLAGNSPLHF
TRBV5-1	.	17	few	TRBJ2-6	TGCGCCAGCCGACAGACCTTATCTAGCTCTGGGGCCAACGTCCTGACTTTC	CASRQTLSSSGANVLTF
TRBV29-1	TRBD1	18	few	TRBJ2-7	TGCAGCGTTGGTTTCAAGGGCCGTCGGGGGGACAGGGTCTACGAGCAGTACTTC	CSVGFKGRRGDRVYEQYF
TRBV6-5	TRBD1	13	few	TRBJ2-3	TGTGCCAGTTGGGACAGCCGCACAGATACGCAGTATTTT	CASWDSRTDTQYF
TRBV11-2	.	13	.	TRBJ1-2	TGTGCCAGCAGCTTACAAGGGGAAAATGGCTACACCTTC	CASSLQGENGYTF
TRBV13	.	14	.	TRBJ1-1	TGTGCCAGCAGCTTAGTTCGGGGGGAAACTGAAGCTTTCTTT	CASSLVRGETEAFF
TRBV6-5	.	14	.	TRBJ2-5	TGTGCCAGCTATGGACTTGCGAGCCAAGAGACCCAGTACTTC	CASYGLASQETQYF
TRBV20-1	.	9	few	TRBJ1-2	TGCAGTGCGGGCGGGGGCTACACCTTC	CSAGGGYTF
TRBV10-3	TRBD2	14	.	TRBJ2-1	TGTGCCATCTTTTGGAGCGGGGTCGCCAATGAGCAGTTCTTC	CAIFWSGVANEQFF
TRBV9	TRBD1	14	.	TRBJ2-7	TGTGCCAGCAGCGCCCGGGACAGAACCTACGAGCAGTACTTC	CASSARDRTYEQYF
TRBV27	.	14	.	TRBJ1-1	TGTGCCAGCTACTCGCAGGGTTTGAGCACTGAAGCTTTCTTT	CASYSQGLSTEAFF
TRBV30	.	13	few	TRBJ2-2	TGTGCCTGGAGTGGGGGTAACACCGGGGAGCTGTTTTTT	CAWSGGNTGELFF
TRBV9	TRBD2	15	few	TRBJ2-3	TGTGCCAGCAGCGCCCACGGGGGGAGCACAGATACGCAGTATTTT	CASSAHGGSTDTQYF
TRBV7-9	.	13	.	TRBJ1-3	TGTGCCAGCAGCTTATCCGGGGTAGACACCATATATTTT	CASSLSGVDTIYF
TRBV13	.	12	many	TRBJ2-7	TGTGCCAGCAGCTTACGTAGGAACGAGCAGTACTTC	CASSLRRNEQYF
TRBV5-1	.	15	few	TRBJ2-1	TGCGCCAGCAGCTTGGAAGGGACACCGTACAATGAGCAGTTCTTC	CASSLEGTPYNEQFF
TRBV30	.	15	.	TRBJ1-5	TGTGCCTGGAGTGGGGCGGGGGACCTCAATCAGCCCCAGCATTTT	CAWSGAGDLNQPQHF
TRBV29-1	TRBD1	14	.	TRBJ2-3	TGCAGCGTTGGCCAGGGGGCCAGCACAGATACGCAGTATTTT	CSVGQGASTDTQYF
TRBV6-5	.	14	few	TRBJ1-5	TGTGCCAGCAGTTACGCCATACGTGATCAGCCCCAGCATTTT	CASSYAIRDQPQHF
TRBV21-1	.	11	many	TRBJ2-1	TGTGCCAGCAGTGAAGTGCCCCCTGGGTTCTTC	CASSEVPPGFF
TRBV29-1	.	17	few	TRBJ1-2	TGCAGCGTTGAAGAATCCCGCGCCGACCCTCCTCTCTATGGCTACACCTTC	CSVEESRADPPLYGYTF
TRBV9	.	12	.	TRBJ1-1	TGTGCCAGCAGCGCCGGGGGCACTGAAGCTTTCTTT	CASSAGGTEAFF
TRBV25-1	.	15	.	TRBJ2-1	TGTGCCAGCAGTGTGGGCAGGGACTTCAACAATGAGCAGTTCTTC	CASSVGRDFNNEQFF
TRBV6-6	.	15	.	TRBJ1-2	TGTGCCAGCAGTTACTGGATACAGGGTACCTATGGCTACACCTTC	CASSYWIQGTYGYTF
TRBV28	.	14	few	TRBJ1-2	TGTGCCAGCAGTGTCCAGGGGATCAACTATGGCTACACCTTC	CASSVQGINYGYTF
TRBV5-6	TRBD2	15	few	TRBJ2-3	TGTGCCAGCATAGAGAGCGGGGGGGCCACAGATACGCAGTATTTT	CASIESGGATDTQYF
TRBV30	TRBD1	13	few	TRBJ1-1	TGTGCCTGGTATGGGACAGGGGACTCTGAAGCTTTCTTT	CAWYGTGDSEAFF
TRBV7-9	.	18	.	TRBJ2-3	TGTGCCAGCAGCTCCCAGTGGGGGGGCCATGGGGGCACAGATACGCAGTATTTT	CASSSQWGGHGGTDTQYF
TRBV9	.	16	few	TRBJ2-3	TGTGCCAGCAGCGTAGGGGTCAACTCGGGCACAGATACGCAGTATTTT	CASSVGVNSGTDTQYF
TRBV7-8	.	15	.	TRBJ2-2	TGTGCCAGCAGCTTAGCGGCAGTTAACACCGGGGAGCTGTTTTTT	CASSLAAVNTGELFF
TRBV10-2	.	14	few	TRBJ1-3	TGCGCCAGTAAGACCGGCGGGTCTGGAAACACCATATATTTT	CASKTGGSGNTIYF
TRBV29-1	.	15	.	TRBJ2-3	TGCAGCGTTCCCCTAAGCGGAATGCTCACAGATACGCAGTATTTT	CSVPLSGMLTDTQYF
TRBV25-1	TRBD1	15	few	TRBJ2-7	TGTGCCAGCAGCCTCAACAGGGGTGGTTCCTACGAGCAGTACTTC	CASSLNRGGSYEQYF
TRBV4-1	TRBD1	15	.	TRBJ1-2	TGCGCCAGCAGCCAGGAGACAGGGGCTAACTATGGCTACACCTTC	CASSQETGANYGYTF
TRBV9	TRBD1	13	few	TRBJ1-4	TGTGCCAGCAGCGGGACAGGAAGTGAAAAACTGTTTTTT	CASSGTGSEKLFF
TRBV21-1	.	12	.	TRBJ2-7	TGTGCCAGCAGCAAAAGGGACAGTTCTGAATTCTTC	CASSKRDSSEFF
TRBV4-1	.	16	.	TRBJ1-6	TGCGCCAGCAGCCAAGCAAGTCTAGACTATAATTCACCCCTCCACTTT	CASSQASLDYNSPLHF
TRBV18	TRBD1	17	.	TRBJ2-7	TGTGCCAGCTCACTGCAAGACGGGCGGACAGGGGCCTACGAGCAGTACTTC	CASSLQDGRTGAYEQYF
TRBV13	.	14	few	TRBJ2-6	TGTGCCAGCAGCTTCTCCTCTGGGGCCAACGTCCTGACTTTC	CASSFSSGANVLTF
TRBV30	.	15	few	TRBJ2-1	TGTGCCTGGAGCCGAGGACAGTCCTCCTACAATGAGCAGTTCTTC	CAWSRGQSSYNEQFF
TRBV4-1	.	18	few	TRBJ2-4	TGCGCCAGCAGCCACCCTACGGGCAGTTCCTTGGCCAAAAACATTCAGTACTTC	CASSHPTGSSLAKNIQYF
TRBV9	TRBD1	15	.	TRBJ2-7	TGTGCCAGCAGCGCAACCGGGACAGGGGCTGAGGAGCAGTACTTC	CASSATGTGAEEQYF
TRBV2	TRBD2	13	few	TRBJ2-3	TGTGCCAGCAGCCGGGACTACCCAGATACGCAGTATTTT	CASSRDYPDTQYF
TRBV11-3	.	14	.	TRBJ2-2	TGTGCCAGCAGCTTGGTGGGGTTTACCGGGGAGCTGTTTTTT	CASSLVGFTGELFF
TRBV14	.	12	few	TRBJ1-2	TGTGCCAGCAGCCAAGGGACAGTTGGCTACACCTTC	CASSQGTVGYTF
TRBV30	.	12	many	TRBJ2-7	TGTGCCTGGAGTGTGGATCACTACGAGCAGTACTTC	CAWSVDHYEQYF